Below, 20 T cell receptor beta chains from the same sample are listed, as sequenced in a study of CD8+CD57+ T cells in acquired aplastic anemia (dated by TCRdb to the late 2010s). Sequencing was carried out with an Illumina HiSeq 2000. Genomic DNA served as template for TCR beta VDJ combination and CDR3 sequence profiling. TCRdb passed the public sequencing reads through fastp at Q25 and MiXCR, retaining productive beta sequences. One record per CDR3 amino acid sequence lists the most common genes and DNA. Here the sample has about 95,000 distinct CDR3 sequences; around two thirds occur a single time. 65% of the sample is taken by the ten largest. Patients chosen for sequencing had shown expansion of CD8+CD57+ cells by flow cytometry. Sequenced input: sorted CD4+, CD8+, or CD8+CD57+ T cells (not recorded which) from PBMCs. These receptors came from a human donor with aplastic anemia.

Many counts were recorded for this clonotype. This chain uses TRBV27 with TRBJ2-5, with TRBD2 identical over 10 bases. From germline, CDR1 is MNHEY and CDR2 SMNVEV (reference sequence). The CDR3 spans 15 residues. The J segment lost 4 bases and the V segment lost 2 bases, leaving 4 bases of the junction unmatched. The DNA of the CDR3 is TGTGCCAGCAGTTTACTAGCGGGGGTAGGAGAGACCCAGTACTTC. Its translation: CASSLLAGVGETQYF.

J is TRBJ1-5 and V is TRBV4-1, with D perhaps TRBD1 (5 bases). V was cut by 4 bases and J by 5 bases, with 12 bases left in between. The CDR3 totals 14 residues. Germline-derived CDR1 and CDR2 are MGHRA and YSYEKL. The CDR3 here is CASSLLGTYQPQHF. In DNA form, the CDR3 reads TGCGCCAGCAGCCTTCTGGGGACGTATCAGCCCCAGCATTTT.

This clonotype was seen once. V is TRBV29-1 and J is TRBJ1-1; perhaps TRBD1 as D (6 bases). The CDR3 length is 17 residues. Trimming stripped 0 bases from V and 3 bases from J, with 20 bases between. The germline CDR1 and CDR2 sequences are SQVTM and ANQGSEA. CDR3 coding DNA: TGCAGCGTTGAAGAATCTGTCTGGGCCAGGGGAGACACTGAAGCTTTCTTT. It specifies CSVEESVWARGDTEAFF.

V is TRBV25-1 and J is TRBJ1-6, with unresolved D. Germline V gene data show CDR1 as MGHDK and CDR2 as SYGVNS. Deletions cut 4 bases from V and 5 bases from J, with 6 bases between. The CDR3 covers 13 residues. DNA for the CDR3: TGTGCCAGCAGTGTGCGAGATAATTCACCCCTCCACTTT. Its protein product is CASSVRDNSPLHF.

The gene calls are TRBV5-4 and TRBJ2-7; 10 bases fit TRBD2. V trimming: 0 bases; J trimming: 3 bases; junction bases outside the gene matches: 3. The CDR3 totals 15 residues. The germline V gene encodes CDR1 SGHNT and CDR2 YYREEE (reference sequence). The CDR3 nucleotides read TGTGCCAGCAGCTTGGCTTCTAGCGGGAGCTACGAGCAGTACTTC. Protein: CASSLASSGSYEQYF.

V is TRBV7-3 and J is TRBJ2-5; D unresolved. Deletions cut 5 bases from V and 5 bases from J, with 9 bases between. Germline lookup yields CDR1 SGHTA and CDR2 FQGTGA. This CDR3 has 12 amino acids. The CDR3 here is CASSLTRETQYF. CDR3 DNA: TGTGCCAGCAGCCTCACCAGGGAGACCCAGTACTTC.

The gene calls are TRBV9 and TRBJ2-2, with a possible D match to TRBD1 (5 bases). Germline V CDR1 and CDR2: SGDLS, YYNGEE. V lost 4 bases, J lost 6 bases, and 16 bases lay in between. This CDR3 is built from 15 residues. DNA for the CDR3: TGTGCCAGCAGCCAAATGGGGCACTTCTCCGGGGAGCTGTTTTTT. It yields the protein CASSQMGHFSGELFF. Combining the CDR3 with reference TRBV9 and TRBJ2-2 gives the whole variable domain DSGVTQTPKHLITATGQRVTLRCSPRSGDLSVYWYQQSLDQGLQFLIQYYNGEERAKGNILERFSAQQFPDLHSELNLSSLELGDSALYFCASSQMGHFSGELFFGEGSRLTVL.

The chain combines TRBV20-1 with TRBJ2-1; 7 bases align to TRBD1. The CDR3 loop spans 14 amino acids. Trimming took 3 bases from V and 6 from J; bases not matched to a gene: 8. The germline V gene has CDR1 DFQATT and CDR2 SNEGSKA (reference sequence). CDR3 amino acids: CSASKGASTNEQFF. CDR3 sequence (DNA): TGCAGTGCTAGTAAGGGGGCTAGTACCAATGAGCAGTTCTTC.

This chain joins TRBV20-1 and TRBJ2-5, with 8 bases fitting TRBD2. This CDR3 is 19 amino acids long. The J segment lost 6 bases and the V segment lost 0 bases, leaving 21 bases of the junction unmatched. Germline assignment: CDR1 DFQATT and CDR2 SNEGSKA (reference sequence). The CDR3 DNA sequence: TGCAGTGCTAGAGATCCCCCCGTTAGCGGGACGCGGGACATAAAGACCCAGTACTTC. Translation gives CSARDPPVSGTRDIKTQYF.

The table lists this clonotype with a few counts. The chain joins TRBV2 to TRBJ2-7; a weak D match, TRBD2 (6 bases). Trimming removed 4 bases at V and 3 bases at J, with 10 bases between. CDR3 length: 13 amino acids. The germline gives CDR1 SNHLY, CDR2 FYNNEI. This chain's CDR3 is CASSVGGFYEQYF. The CDR3 bases are TGTGCCAGCAGTGTCGGAGGGTTCTACGAGCAGTACTTC.

This sequence joins TRBV19 and TRBJ2-7; 7 bases are shared with TRBD1. The CDR3 is made up of 12 amino acids. Germline CDR1 is LNHDA and CDR2 is SQIVND (reference sequence). The J segment lost 8 bases and the V segment lost 1 base, leaving 2 bases of the junction unmatched. CDR3 loop: CASSIGQGKQYF. The CDR3 DNA follows: TGTGCCAGTAGTATAGGACAGGGAAAGCAGTACTTC.

The V and J genes are TRBV20-1 and TRBJ2-7; TRBD1 matches at 7 bases. The CDR3 totals 16 residues. J was trimmed by 3 bases and V by 0 bases; bases with no gene match: 11. Germline values: CDR1 DFQATT, CDR2 SNEGSKA (reference sequence). The CDR3: CSARDPGGAKLYEQYF. DNA of the CDR3: TGCAGTGCTAGAGATCCAGGGGGAGCCAAGCTCTACGAGCAGTACTTC.

The chain has TRBV15 and TRBJ1-1, with TRBD1 identical over 9 bases. The trim removed 3 bases at V and 2 bases at J, leaving 7 bases unmatched. The CDR3 totals 16 residues. The V gene's germline CDR1 is LNHNV and CDR2 YYDKDF (reference sequence). The CDR3 protein is CATSSGTGRGNTEAFF. DNA of the CDR3: TGTGCCACCAGCAGCGGGACAGGGAGGGGTAACACTGAAGCTTTCTTT.

This clonotype was counted a few times. The rearrangement uses TRBV15 and TRBJ2-7; D may be TRBD1 (6 bases). There are 15 residues in the CDR3. Trimming removed 2 bases at V and 3 bases at J, with 14 bases between. Germline CDR1 reads LNHNV; CDR2 reads YYDKDF (reference sequence). The CDR3 spells CATSRTGTLVYEQYF. Here the CDR3 DNA reads TGTGCCACCAGCAGAACCGGGACACTCGTCTACGAGCAGTACTTC.

The chain links TRBV24-1 to TRBJ1-4, with unresolved D. In germline, CDR1 is KGHDR, CDR2 SFDVKD. The CDR3 is 14 residues long. Deletions cut 5 bases from V and 0 bases from J, with 6 bases between. In nucleotides, the CDR3 is TGTGCCACCAGTGCCGCCGCAACTAATGAAAAACTGTTTTTT. It yields the protein CATSAAATNEKLFF.

This clonotype was seen only once. The CDR3 sequence: CSARNGYSYEQYF. The CDR3 nucleotides are TGCAGTGCTCGTAATGGATACTCCTACGAGCAGTACTTC. This chain uses TRBV20-1 with TRBJ2-7; no definite D call. V was cut by 5 bases and J by 0 bases, with 11 bases left in between. Per the germline V gene, CDR1 is DFQATT and CDR2 is SNEGSKA (reference sequence). This CDR3 has 13 amino acids.

About this clonotype: Relative to the germline gene, one junction end is altered; a read error may explain this. The chain combines TRBV10-3 with TRBJ1-1; TRBD1 matches at 7 bases. The CDR3 is made up of 15 amino acids. The V gene's germline CDR1 is ENHRY and CDR2 SYGVKD. The CDR3, as DNA: TGTGTCATCAAAAGCCAAACAGGGGAAAGGGCTGAAGCTTTCTTT. Translation gives CVIKSQTGERAEAFF.

The V gene is TRBV6-1, the J gene TRBJ1-6, with D perhaps TRBD1 (5 bases). V lost 7 bases, J lost 9 bases, and 13 bases lay in between. The CDR3 contains 13 residues. Per the germline V gene, CDR1 is MNHNS and CDR2 is SASEGT. CDR3: CASNLMGTSPLHF. The CDR3 DNA sequence: TGTGCCAGCAATCTCATGGGGACTTCACCCCTCCACTTT.

CDR3 sequence: CASSLGTGDPLETQYF. The CDR3 nucleotides are TGTGCCAGCAGCTTAGGGACAGGGGACCCTCTAGAGACCCAGTACTTC. This chain links TRBV7-9 with TRBJ2-5; TRBD1 aligns across 9 bases. Germline V lookup: CDR1 SEHNR, CDR2 FQNEAQ (reference sequence). V was clipped by 1 base and J by 4 bases; unmatched bases: 7. The CDR3 is made up of 16 amino acids.

This clonotype was detected only once. V and J are TRBV2 and TRBJ2-7; TRBD1 aligns across 12 bases. This CDR3 contains 15 residues. The germline V gene has CDR1 SNHLY and CDR2 FYNNEI. The trim removed 4 bases at V and 5 bases at J, leaving 6 bases unmatched. The CDR3 spells CASSAGTGGEDEQYF. CDR3 nucleotides: TGTGCCAGCAGTGCGGGGACAGGGGGCGAAGACGAGCAGTACTTC.